This TCR beta chain stems from a study of radiotherapy plus CTLA-4 blockade in lung cancer. On the study more broadly: Objective responses occurred in 15% to 20% of patients; roughly 31% had disease control. Findings and limits, study-wide: Early blood T cell clone dynamics reportedly forecast response best, with interferon-beta.

TCRdb keeps only in-frame clones here, not all; method: immunoSEQ multiplex PCR. The sample contains some 51,000 clones, roughly three quarters of which appear only once. V shed 6 bases and J 5 bases; nucleotides not matched to a gene: 3. The CDR3 is 11 residues long. The germline CDR1 and CDR2 sequences are SQVTM and ANQGSEA. As for this clone: Antigen unknown.

V and J are TRBV29-1 and TRBJ2-5; 7 bases align to TRBD1. Sequencing was performed on peripheral blood, taken from a patient treated with radiotherapy plus ipilimumab. This clonotype originated in a human donor with non-small cell lung cancer who had a complete response to radiotherapy plus ipilimumab. CDR3 sequence: CSVLTGETQYF. CDR3 DNA sequence: TGCAGCGTCCTGACAGGGGAGACCCAGTACTTC.